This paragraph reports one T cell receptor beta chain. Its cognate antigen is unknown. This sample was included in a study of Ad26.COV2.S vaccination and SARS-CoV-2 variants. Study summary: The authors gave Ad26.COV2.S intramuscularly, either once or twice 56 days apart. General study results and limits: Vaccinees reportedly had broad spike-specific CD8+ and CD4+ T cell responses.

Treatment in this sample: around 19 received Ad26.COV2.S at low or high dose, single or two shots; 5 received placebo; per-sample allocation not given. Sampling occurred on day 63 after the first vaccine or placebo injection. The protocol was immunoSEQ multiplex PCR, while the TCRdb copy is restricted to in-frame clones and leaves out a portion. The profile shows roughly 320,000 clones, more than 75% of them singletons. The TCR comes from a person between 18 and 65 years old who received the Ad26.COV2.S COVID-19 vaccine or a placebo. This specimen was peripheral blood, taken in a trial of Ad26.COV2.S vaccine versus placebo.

CDR3 amino acids: CAWSVRETQYF. In nucleotides, the CDR3 is TGTGCCTGGAGTGTAAGGGAGACCCAGTACTTC. The V and J genes are TRBV30 and TRBJ2-5; D not certain. Trimming stripped 0 bases from V and 5 bases from J, with 4 bases between. Germline CDR1 is GTSNPN and CDR2 is SVGIG (reference sequence). The CDR3 runs 11 residues.